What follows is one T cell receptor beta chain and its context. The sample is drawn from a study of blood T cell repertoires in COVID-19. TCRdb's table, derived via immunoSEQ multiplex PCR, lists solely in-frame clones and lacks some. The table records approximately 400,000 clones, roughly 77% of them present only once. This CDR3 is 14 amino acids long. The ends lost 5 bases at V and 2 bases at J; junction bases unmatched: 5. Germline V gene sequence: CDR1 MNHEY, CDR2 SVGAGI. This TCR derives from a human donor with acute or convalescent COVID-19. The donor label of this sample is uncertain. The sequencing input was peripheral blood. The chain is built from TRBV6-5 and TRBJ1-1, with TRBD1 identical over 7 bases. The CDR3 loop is CASSLTGVNTEAFF. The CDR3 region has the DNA TGTGCCAGCAGTCTTACAGGGGTTAACACTGAAGCTTTCTTT.